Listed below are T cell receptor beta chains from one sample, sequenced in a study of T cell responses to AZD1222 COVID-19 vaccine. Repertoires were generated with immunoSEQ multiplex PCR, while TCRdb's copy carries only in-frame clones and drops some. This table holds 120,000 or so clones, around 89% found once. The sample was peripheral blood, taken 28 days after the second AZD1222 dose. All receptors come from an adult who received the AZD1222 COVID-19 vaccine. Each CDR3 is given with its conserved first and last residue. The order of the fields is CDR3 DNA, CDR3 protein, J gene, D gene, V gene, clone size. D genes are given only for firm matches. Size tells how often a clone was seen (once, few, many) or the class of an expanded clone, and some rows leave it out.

cdr3_nt: TGCGCCAGCAGCTTTCAGGCAGGCACAGATACGCAGTATTTT
cdr3_aa: CASSFQAGTDTQYF
j_call: TRBJ2-3
d_call: -
v_call: TRBV5-1
clone_size: -

cdr3_nt: TGTGCCAGCAGCCATGGCCGGGACTCGCAGTACTTC
cdr3_aa: CASSHGRDSQYF
j_call: TRBJ2-7
d_call: -
v_call: TRBV4-2
clone_size: -

cdr3_nt: TGTGCCAGCAGAGACCTCACAGATACGCAGTATTTT
cdr3_aa: CASRDLTDTQYF
j_call: TRBJ2-3
d_call: -
v_call: TRBV27
clone_size: -

cdr3_nt: TGCGCCAGCACCCTGGACACACAGAATGAAAAACTGTTTTTT
cdr3_aa: CASTLDTQNEKLFF
j_call: TRBJ1-4
d_call: -
v_call: TRBV5-1
clone_size: -

cdr3_nt: TGTGCCAGCACCGGGACACGCTATGGCTACACCTTC
cdr3_aa: CASTGTRYGYTF
j_call: TRBJ1-2
d_call: -
v_call: TRBV6-5
clone_size: once

cdr3_nt: TGTGCCAGCAGCTTAGGACTACAGGGCGAGCAGTACTTC
cdr3_aa: CASSLGLQGEQYF
j_call: TRBJ2-7
d_call: -
v_call: TRBV7-3
clone_size: -

cdr3_nt: TGTGCCACCTCCCCCTTCCTCGGGCCAAAGGCGCTTTTT
cdr3_aa: CATSPFLGPKALF
j_call: TRBJ1-4
d_call: -
v_call: TRBV28
clone_size: -

cdr3_nt: TGTGCCAGCAGCTTAACGGACCAGATCAGGGGCGAGGCGCAGTATTTT
cdr3_aa: CASSLTDQIRGEAQYF
j_call: TRBJ2-3
d_call: -
v_call: TRBV7-9
clone_size: -

cdr3_nt: TGTGCCATCAGCCACCGGGACAGGGGGCTCGATGAGCAGTTCTTC
cdr3_aa: CAISHRDRGLDEQFF
j_call: TRBJ2-1
d_call: TRBD1
v_call: TRBV10-3
clone_size: -

cdr3_nt: TGTGCCAGCAGCCAAGACAGTAAGCGGCAGTTCTTC
cdr3_aa: CASSQDSKRQFF
j_call: TRBJ2-1
d_call: -
v_call: TRBV9
clone_size: -

cdr3_nt: TGTGCAAGTCGCACCCCATCTCCCGGGACAGGGGTGGGGCAGTACGAGCAGTACTTC
cdr3_aa: CASRTPSPGTGVGQYEQYF
j_call: TRBJ2-7
d_call: -
v_call: TRBV12-2
clone_size: -

cdr3_nt: TGTGCCTGGAGTGTACGGTTGAACACTGAAGCTTTCTTT
cdr3_aa: CAWSVRLNTEAFF
j_call: TRBJ1-1
d_call: -
v_call: TRBV30
clone_size: few

cdr3_nt: TGTGCCATCAGGGCGACCGGGTCGACCTACGAGCAGTACTTC
cdr3_aa: CAIRATGSTYEQYF
j_call: TRBJ2-7
d_call: -
v_call: TRBV10-3
clone_size: -

cdr3_nt: TGTGCCAGCAGCGTAGACCCAGGGGGCGGAAACACCATATATTTT
cdr3_aa: CASSVDPGGGNTIYF
j_call: TRBJ1-3
d_call: TRBD1
v_call: TRBV9
clone_size: -

cdr3_nt: TGTGCCAGCAGCTACCACCGGGGGGACAGTGAAAAACTGTTTTTT
cdr3_aa: CASSYHRGDSEKLFF
j_call: TRBJ1-4
d_call: TRBD1
v_call: TRBV7-8
clone_size: -

cdr3_nt: TGTGCCAGCAGTTTGGCAACAAAAAAACTGTTTTTT
cdr3_aa: CASSLATKKLFF
j_call: TRBJ1-4
d_call: -
v_call: TRBV28
clone_size: -

cdr3_nt: TGTGCCAGCAGCGACGGGACAGGCTCCACCTACGAGCAGTACTTC
cdr3_aa: CASSDGTGSTYEQYF
j_call: TRBJ2-7
d_call: TRBD1
v_call: TRBV6-2/TRBV6-3
clone_size: -

cdr3_nt: TGTGCCAGCAGCCGGGGGGGGCGCGAGACCTACGAGCAGTACTTC
cdr3_aa: CASSRGGRETYEQYF
j_call: TRBJ2-7
d_call: TRBD2
v_call: TRBV5-4
clone_size: -

cdr3_nt: TGTGCCAGCAGGCGCTCCTACAATGAGCAGTTCTTC
cdr3_aa: CASRRSYNEQFF
j_call: TRBJ2-1
d_call: -
v_call: TRBV12-3/TRBV12-4
clone_size: -

cdr3_nt: TGCGCCAGCAGCCAAGAGAAGGACAGGGGGCGCCAGCCCCAGCATTTT
cdr3_aa: CASSQEKDRGRQPQHF
j_call: TRBJ1-5
d_call: TRBD1
v_call: TRBV4-1
clone_size: -

cdr3_nt: TGTGCCAGCAGCCGTCGCCTAGGGGGGTTTAGCAATCAGCCCCAGCATTTT
cdr3_aa: CASSRRLGGFSNQPQHF
j_call: TRBJ1-5
d_call: -
v_call: TRBV5-6
clone_size: -

cdr3_nt: TGCGCCAGCAGCCAGGGGAAGACACCGCGGGTCGACATTCAGTACTTC
cdr3_aa: CASSQGKTPRVDIQYF
j_call: TRBJ2-4
d_call: -
v_call: TRBV4-1
clone_size: once

cdr3_nt: TGTGCCAGCAGCCATTCTCAAGTCACAGGGGTATCACCCCTCCACTTT
cdr3_aa: CASSHSQVTGVSPLHF
j_call: TRBJ1-6
d_call: TRBD1
v_call: TRBV28
clone_size: -

cdr3_nt: TGTGCCAGCAGCCCCCATACTAGCGGGGGCACAGATACGCAGTATTTT
cdr3_aa: CASSPHTSGGTDTQYF
j_call: TRBJ2-3
d_call: TRBD2
v_call: TRBV13
clone_size: -

cdr3_nt: TGTGCCAGCATGGGGCCCGGATTTGAAAAACTGTTTTTT
cdr3_aa: CASMGPGFEKLFF
j_call: TRBJ1-4
d_call: -
v_call: TRBV6-5
clone_size: -

cdr3_nt: TGTGCCAGCAGCAAAGAGGGACAGGGGAGGGGTTACAATGAGCAGTTCTTC
cdr3_aa: CASSKEGQGRGYNEQFF
j_call: TRBJ2-1
d_call: -
v_call: TRBV21-1
clone_size: -

cdr3_nt: TGTGCCAGCTCACCACCGGGATTGGGGAACATTCAGTACTTC
cdr3_aa: CASSPPGLGNIQYF
j_call: TRBJ2-4
d_call: -
v_call: TRBV18
clone_size: -

cdr3_nt: TGTGCCAGCAGCGTATGGGGGGGCTACACCTTC
cdr3_aa: CASSVWGGYTF
j_call: TRBJ1-2
d_call: -
v_call: TRBV7-9
clone_size: -

cdr3_nt: TGTGCCAGCAGTGTTTACAGGGGGGCTAGCGACGAGCAGTTCTTC
cdr3_aa: CASSVYRGASDEQFF
j_call: TRBJ2-1
d_call: TRBD1
v_call: TRBV2
clone_size: -

cdr3_nt: TGTGCCAGCAGCCAAACCCCTGTGGGGGCCCGGGAGCAGTTCTTC
cdr3_aa: CASSQTPVGAREQFF
j_call: TRBJ2-1
d_call: -
v_call: TRBV3-1/TRBV3-2
clone_size: once

cdr3_nt: TGTGCCAGCAGCGTGGGGGGTTGGGGCAATGACGAGCAGTACTTC
cdr3_aa: CASSVGGWGNDEQYF
j_call: TRBJ2-7
d_call: -
v_call: TRBV9
clone_size: once

cdr3_nt: TGCGCCAGCAGCCAGGGGAGGGGCAGGCCACCCTACGAGCAGTACTTC
cdr3_aa: CASSQGRGRPPYEQYF
j_call: TRBJ2-7
d_call: TRBD2
v_call: TRBV4-1
clone_size: -

cdr3_nt: TGTGCCAGCAGCTCTGATCCTTATAATTCACCCCTCCACTTT
cdr3_aa: CASSSDPYNSPLHF
j_call: TRBJ1-6
d_call: -
v_call: TRBV11-2
clone_size: once

cdr3_nt: TGTGCCAGCAGCGTACGACAGGCCGTCTATGGCTACACCTTC
cdr3_aa: CASSVRQAVYGYTF
j_call: TRBJ1-2
d_call: -
v_call: TRBV21-1
clone_size: -

cdr3_nt: TGCGCCAGCAGCCAAGAGCCTACTGAAAAGCCCCAGCATTTT
cdr3_aa: CASSQEPTEKPQHF
j_call: TRBJ1-5
d_call: -
v_call: TRBV4-3
clone_size: -

cdr3_nt: TGCGCCAGCAGCCAAGGGGGACAGTACAATGAGCAGTTCTTC
cdr3_aa: CASSQGGQYNEQFF
j_call: TRBJ2-1
d_call: TRBD1
v_call: TRBV4-3
clone_size: -

cdr3_nt: TGCAGCGGGGGATCCACAGATACGCAGTATTTT
cdr3_aa: CSGGSTDTQYF
j_call: TRBJ2-3
d_call: -
v_call: TRBV29-1
clone_size: -